This paragraph covers one T cell receptor beta chain sequence. In the authors' methods: The assay estimated nucleated cells by amplifying reference gene primers. Measured with immunoSEQ multiplex PCR; TCRdb has only the in-frame clones, and not every one. The V and J calls and the clone size are those of that table, but D and trimming were determined from the DNA. The table records approximately 190,000 clones, about 81% of them present only once. This entry comes from a study of blood T cell repertoires in COVID-19. Study in general: The United States, Italy and Spain provided the acute and convalescent COVID-19 samples. Sources were T cells, B-cell-depleted T cells, or PBMCs; the material itself was cDNA or gDNA.

The germline gives CDR1 SGHTA, CDR2 FQGNSA. V was clipped by 4 bases and J by 4 bases; unmatched bases: 0. The CDR3 loop spans 13 amino acids. The chain uses TRBV7-2 and TRBJ2-7; 11 bases line up with TRBD2. This TCR was recovered from a young man with active or convalescent COVID-19. The sequenced sample consisted of peripheral blood. The DNA for the CDR3 is TGTGCCAGCAGCTCTAGCGGGAGGTACGAGCAGTACTTC. Translating gives CASSSSGRYEQYF.